This TCR beta chain was profiled in a study of T cells after somatic rescue of genetic block. V was clipped by 5 bases and J by 2 bases; unmatched bases: 4. This CDR3 is 14 amino acids long. Germline CDR1 MNHEY, CDR2 SVGAGI. Sequenced by immunoSEQ multiplex PCR; TCRdb stores in-frame clones only, minus some. Of roughly 51,000 clones listed, 90% to 97% were seen once; the top ten hold approximately 0.077%. Sequenced input: peripheral blood mononuclear cells (PBMCs). This sequence originates from a child less than two years old. This chain connects TRBV6-5 to TRBJ2-7, with 9 bases that match TRBD1. CDR3 coding DNA: TGTGCCAGCAGTCGAAGACAGGGGGCCTACGAGCAGTACTTC. Translating it yields CASSRRQGAYEQYF.